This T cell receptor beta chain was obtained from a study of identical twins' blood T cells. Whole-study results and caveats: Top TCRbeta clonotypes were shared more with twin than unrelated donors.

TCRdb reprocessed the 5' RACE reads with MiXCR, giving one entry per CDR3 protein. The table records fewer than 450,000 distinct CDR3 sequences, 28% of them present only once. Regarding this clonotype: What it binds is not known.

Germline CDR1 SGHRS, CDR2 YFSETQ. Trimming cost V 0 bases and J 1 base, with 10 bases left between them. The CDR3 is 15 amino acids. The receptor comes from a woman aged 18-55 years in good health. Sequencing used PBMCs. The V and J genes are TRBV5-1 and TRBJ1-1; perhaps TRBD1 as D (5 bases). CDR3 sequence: CASSLGKGPNTEAFF. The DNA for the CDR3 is TGCGCCAGCAGCTTGGGGAAGGGACCGAACACTGAAGCTTTCTTT.